This passage covers 9 T cell receptor beta chains from one sample sequenced in a study of Graves' ophthalmopathy and Graves' hyperthyroidism. CDR3 regions of TCR beta were amplified from RNA transcripts. HTBI primers were used in a first-round RT-PCR, which preceded a second-round multiplex PCR. TCRdb reanalysed the multiplex PCR reads using MiXCR and keeps one entry per CDR3 protein. The repertoire has over a million distinct CDR3 sequences, about 38% of them found once; the top ten carry around 10%. The sequenced sample consisted of peripheral blood or thyroid tissue (not recorded which). The source of these receptors is an adult man with Graves' hyperthyroidism.

This clonotype was counted many times. The chain carries TRBV2 and TRBJ1-6; D is uncertain. CDR3 length: 15 amino acids. Germline V gives CDR1 SNHLY, CDR2 FYNNEI. Trimming took off 2 bases at V and 6 bases at J, with 11 bases between the two ends. The CDR3 DNA reads as TGTGCCAGCAGTGAAATGCGTATCGCTAATTCACCCCTCCACTTT. This encodes CASSEMRIANSPLHF.

In this sample, this clonotype turned up many times. This chain uses TRBV29-1 with TRBJ2-5; D gene uncertain. V lost 3 bases, J lost 2 bases, and 10 bases lay in between. Germline V gene data show CDR1 as SQVTM and CDR2 as ANQGSEA. This CDR3 is built from 13 residues. As DNA, the CDR3 is TGCAGCGTTGATCGGTCGGCTCAAGAGACCCAGTACTTC. It is translated as CSVDRSAQETQYF.

The gene calls are TRBV10-3 and TRBJ2-7; 10 bases agree with TRBD2. This CDR3 is built from 12 residues. Germline CDR1 and CDR2: ENHRY and SYGVKD. This CDR3 reads CASGRASNEQYF. In DNA form, the CDR3 reads TGTGCGAGCGGGAGGGCCTCTAACGAGCAGTACTTC.

This clonotype was recorded a few times. V is TRBV7-8 and J is TRBJ2-7, with D perhaps matching TRBD1 (6 bases). Germline V gene data show CDR1 as SGHVS and CDR2 as FQNEAQ. The CDR3 totals 15 residues. V lost 6 bases and J lost 5, with 20 bases in between. CDR3 nucleotides: TGTGCCAGCAGTCCCGGCGTGGGCAGGGGACACGAGCAGTACTTC. This gives the protein CASSPGVGRGHEQYF. The variable domain in full, completed from reference TRBV7-8 and TRBJ2-7, reads GAGVSQSPRYKVAKRGQDVALRCDPISGHVSLFWYQQALGQGPEFLTYFQNEAQLDKSGLPSDRFFAERPEGSVSTLKIQRTQQEDSAVYLCASSPGVGRGHEQYFGPGTRLTVT.

Remarks on this clonotype: The junction departs from the called germline gene at one end, perhaps through a read error. The genes are TRBV5-4 and TRBJ2-7, with 7 bases aligning to TRBD1. CDR3 length: 15 residues. CDR1 and CDR2 (germline): SGHNT, YYREEE (reference sequence). The CDR3 nucleotides are TGTGCCGGCAGCCCGGGACAGATTGCCTCCTACGAGCAGTACTTC. It translates to CAGSPGQIASYEQYF.

Notes on this clonotype: One junction end disagrees with the germline gene, perhaps due to a read error. This chain uses TRBV7-2 with TRBJ2-7; D ambiguous. CDR1 SGHTA and CDR2 FQGNSA come from the germline V gene. CDR3 size: 8 residues. CDR3 loop: CASSLNVF. For the CDR3, the DNA is TGTGCCAGCAGCTTGAACGTCTTC.

This clonotype showed up just a few times. The gene calls are TRBV28 and TRBJ2-7, with 8 bases aligning to TRBD1. The CDR3 spans 13 residues. Trimming at V came to 8 bases and at J to 1 base, leaving 4 bases not matched to a gene. CDR1 is MDHEN, CDR2 SYDVKM, per germline. The CDR3: CASRTGRSYEQYF. CDR3 nucleotides: TGTGCCAGCCGGACAGGGCGATCCTACGAGCAGTACTTC.

The chain couples TRBV19 to TRBJ2-2, with D unclear. There are 15 residues in the CDR3. V lost 7 bases, J lost 2 bases, and 14 bases lay in between. Germline V lookup: CDR1 LNHDA, CDR2 SQIVND (reference sequence). CDR3 region: CASTFDIFNTGELFF. The DNA of the CDR3 is TGTGCCAGTACCTTCGACATCTTTAACACCGGGGAGCTGTTTTTT. Full variable domain (missing parts from reference TRBV19 and TRBJ2-2): DGGITQSPKYLFRKEGQNVTLSCEQNLNHDAMYWYRQDPGQGLRLIYYSQIVNDFQKGDIAEGYSVSREKKESFPLTVTSAQKNPTAFYLCASTFDIFNTGELFFGEGSRLTVL.

As concerns this clonotype: A much larger clone lies one base from this, so it may be a read error. The chain joins TRBV12-3 or TRBV12-4 to TRBJ2-5; no clear D gene. CDR3 size: 15 residues. CDR3 loop: CARSLFQSPQETQYF. Here the CDR3 DNA reads TGTGCCAGAAGTTTATTCCAGTCCCCACAAGAGACCCAGTACTTC.